These 7 T cell receptor beta chains were all obtained from the same sample, sequenced in a study of T cells in Graves' hyperthyroidism and ophthalmopathy. Amplification of TCR beta CDR3 regions used RNA as the template. In the first-round RT-PCR of the TCR CDR3, the HTBI primer set was used. TCRdb independently ran MiXCR on the multiplex PCR reads; one entry per CDR3 protein. The table records almost 250,000 distinct CDR3 sequences, over 20% of them present only once. Sequencing used blood. The receptors originated from a woman between 40 and 50 years old with Graves' ophthalmopathy.

This clonotype was seen at least ten times. The chain employs TRBV7-9 and TRBJ2-5; maybe TRBD1 (6 bases). CDR3 length equals 14 residues. Per the germline V gene, CDR1 is SEHNR and CDR2 is FQNEAQ (reference sequence). V was shortened by 0 bases and J by 3 bases, with 8 bases between the two germline ends. The CDR3 here is CASSLADSKETQYF. CDR3 nucleotide sequence: TGTGCCAGCAGCTTAGCGGACAGTAAAGAGACCCAGTACTTC. Drawing the rest from reference TRBV7-9 and TRBJ2-5, the complete variable domain is DTGVSQNPRHKITKRGQNVTFRCDPISEHNRLYWYRQTLGQGPEFLTYFQNEAQLEKSRLLSDRFSAERPKGSFSTLEIQRTEQGDSAMYLCASSLADSKETQYFGPGTRLLVL.

The count of this clonotype is one. The chain combines TRBV11-2 with TRBJ2-5; D is perhaps TRBD2 (5 bases). The CDR3 runs to 15 residues. Trimming removed 6 bases from V and 0 bases from J, with 14 bases in between. The germline V gene has CDR1 SGHAT and CDR2 FQNNGV. This CDR3 is CASRLVPGDQETQYF. CDR3 nucleotides: TGTGCCAGCAGGCTCGTCCCCGGGGACCAAGAGACCCAGTACTTC.

This chain connects TRBV12-3 or TRBV12-4 to TRBJ1-5, with no clear D. V lost 3 bases to trimming and J lost 6 bases, with 12 bases between them. This CDR3 region has 14 residues. The CDR3 is CASSFRREGQPQHF. In DNA form, the CDR3 reads TGTGCCAGCAGTTTTCGTAGGGAAGGTCAGCCCCAGCATTTT.

J is TRBJ1-5 and V is TRBV6-1; TRBD1 aligns across 8 bases. Germline V gives CDR1 MNHNS, CDR2 SASEGT. This CDR3 is built from 14 residues. V dropped 4 bases and J dropped 3; count of bases not matched to a gene: 2. The CDR3 spells CASSARGLNQPQHF. DNA for the CDR3: TGTGCCAGCAGTGCCAGGGGGCTCAATCAGCCCCAGCATTTT.

This rearrangement joins TRBV12-3 or TRBV12-4 to TRBJ2-4; D is perhaps TRBD2 (6 bases). The CDR3 loop spans 15 amino acids. V was clipped by 5 bases and J by 6 bases, with 17 bases between them. CDR3 nucleotides: TGTGCCAGCAGTCAGGCAGGAGGGGATTTAAACATTCAGTACTTC. It specifies CASSQAGGDLNIQYF.

This sequence joins TRBV24-1 and TRBJ1-2, with TRBD1 matching over 10 bases. The V segment lost 3 bases and the J segment 5 bases; nucleotides outside the gene matches: 11. Germline lookup yields CDR1 KGHDR and CDR2 SFDVKD. The CDR3 covers 17 residues. The CDR3 DNA follows: TGTGCCACCAGTGATGAGAGGGGGGACAGGGGCTTTTATGGCTACACCTTC. The encoded protein is CATSDERGDRGFYGYTF.

This clonotype was seen ten or more times. The chain carries TRBV6-1 and TRBJ2-7, with 10 bases aligning to TRBD2. Trimming cost V 6 bases and J 2 bases; bases outside gene matches: 10. From germline, CDR1 is MNHNS and CDR2 SASEGT. The CDR3 covers 16 residues. CDR3 coding DNA: TGTGCCAGCAGGGAGAAGGCGCTAGCGGGAGCCTACGAGCAGTACTTC. Its translation is CASREKALAGAYEQYF.